Listed below are T cell receptor beta chains from one sample, sequenced in a study of blood T cell repertoires in COVID-19. TCRdb's table, derived via immunoSEQ multiplex PCR, lists solely in-frame clones and lacks some. The data show about 170,000 clones, approximately 83% seen once. The sequenced sample consisted of peripheral blood. These receptors were collected from a woman of 80 years or more with active or convalescent COVID-19. The CDR3 runs from the conserved cysteine through the conserved F or W. A D gene is named only where the DNA matches it firmly. The size of a clone is reported for some rows only, either as once, few or many, or as a class for expanded clones.

J | D | size | V | DNA | CDR3
TRBJ1-3 | - | - | TRBV5-1 | TGCGCCAGCAGCCTGGTCGGTGGTGGAAACACCATATATTTT | CASSLVGGGNTIYF
TRBJ2-6 | TRBD1 | - | TRBV4-3 | TGCGCCAGCAGCCACTCCGCCCCGGGACAGGGGTTCTCTGGGGCCAACGTCCTGACTTTC | CASSHSAPGQGFSGANVLTF
TRBJ2-2 | TRBD2 | few | TRBV19 | TGTGCCAGTTCCGGGACTAGCTTGACCGGGGAGCTGTTTTTT | CASSGTSLTGELFF
TRBJ2-1 | - | - | TRBV6-2/TRBV6-3 | TGTGCCAGCAGTGGGTGGGCGGGATCCTACAATGAGCAGTTCTTC | CASSGWAGSYNEQFF
TRBJ1-6 | - | - | TRBV14 | TGTGCCAGCAGCCAAGATTATAGTAATTCACCCCTCCACTTT | CASSQDYSNSPLHF
TRBJ1-1 | - | - | TRBV6-5 | TGTGCCAGCACCGGAGGATCCGGTTTGAACACTGAAGCTTTCTTT | CASTGGSGLNTEAFF
TRBJ2-7 | - | - | TRBV5-4 | TGTGCCAGCAGCACCGGAGGGAGAGGGGGCCCCGAGCAGTACTTC | CASSTGGRGGPEQYF
TRBJ1-5 | - | - | TRBV5-1 | TGCGCCAGCAGCTTGGTTATCTACCCTCAGCCCCAGCATTTT | CASSLVIYPQPQHF
TRBJ1-3 | TRBD1 | - | TRBV29-1 | TGCAGCGTGGATAGGACAGGCTCTGGAAACACCATATATTTT | CSVDRTGSGNTIYF
TRBJ1-2 | TRBD1 | - | TRBV27 | TGTGCCAGCAGTTTAGGCCAGGGGGCCTACTATGGCTACACCTTC | CASSLGQGAYYGYTF
TRBJ2-1 | - | - | TRBV14 | TGTGCCAGCAGCCAACCAGGCCCTTTTCGCAATGAGCAGTTCTTC | CASSQPGPFRNEQFF
TRBJ1-1 | - | - | TRBV19 | TGTGCCAGTAGTTTACAGGGTAACACTGAAGCTTTCTTT | CASSLQGNTEAFF
TRBJ1-1 | TRBD1 | - | TRBV11-2 | TGTGCCAGCAGCTTCCAACAGGGGGGCCCTGAAGCTTTCTTT | CASSFQQGGPEAFF
TRBJ1-1 | TRBD1 | - | TRBV18 | TGTGCCAGCTCACGACAGGGGGCAATTGAAGCTTTCTTT | CASSRQGAIEAFF
TRBJ2-3 | - | - | TRBV5-5 | TGTGCCAGCAGCTTGTTTGCCAGGGAAGCAGATACGCAGTATTTT | CASSLFAREADTQYF
TRBJ2-2 | TRBD1 | - | TRBV3-1/TRBV3-2 | TGTGCCAGCGGGGGACGGAAACGGATCGGGACAGGGACGCTTGCGAACACCGGGGAGCTGTTTTTT | CASGGRKRIGTGTLANTGELFF
TRBJ2-7 | - | - | TRBV5-6 | TGTGCCAGCAGCTTTTTGGTGGCAGAAAGCTCCTACGAGCAGTACTTC | CASSFLVAESSYEQYF
TRBJ2-3 | TRBD2 | - | TRBV5-4 | TGTGCCAGCAGCTTGGGTAGCGGGGGGACTCTCCAGTATTTT | CASSLGSGGTLQYF
TRBJ2-3 | - | - | TRBV5-1 | TGCGCCAGCAGCCCTCCGGTAGGCGGGGCAGATACGCAGTATTTT | CASSPPVGGADTQYF
TRBJ1-1 | TRBD1 | - | TRBV6-2/TRBV6-3 | TGTGCCAGCATCCCGGATCGGCGGGGACAGGGTACTGAAGCTTTCTTT | CASIPDRRGQGTEAFF
TRBJ1-2 | TRBD1 | - | TRBV19 | TGTGCCAGTAGGCTACAGGGGAAGATTAACTATGGCTACACCTTC | CASRLQGKINYGYTF
TRBJ1-1 | - | - | TRBV7-7 | TGTGCTAGCAGCCGGAGCGTTGGCACTGAAGCTTTCTTT | CASSRSVGTEAFF
TRBJ1-1 | - | few | TRBV6-6 | TGTGCCAGCAGTTTTGGGCAGGGGAACACTGAAGCTTTCTTT | CASSFGQGNTEAFF
TRBJ1-2 | - | - | TRBV5-6 | TGTGCCAGCAGCTTGGGCAGTTATGGCTACACCTTC | CASSLGSYGYTF
TRBJ2-5 | TRBD2 | - | TRBV19 | TGTGCCAGTAGTGGGACTAGCGGGGGGGAGACCCAGTACTTC | CASSGTSGGETQYF
TRBJ1-1 | TRBD1 | few | TRBV19 | TGTGCCAGTAGTCTTAACAGGGGACAACGAAACACTGAAGCTTTCTTT | CASSLNRGQRNTEAFF
TRBJ1-2 | TRBD1 | - | TRBV6-5 | TGTGCCAGCAGCTTGCCACAGGGGAGTGATGGCTACACCTTC | CASSLPQGSDGYTF
TRBJ2-7 | - | - | TRBV10-3 | TGTGCCATCAGCAGACTGGCGGGGGCCGATAACTCCTACGAGCAGTACTTC | CAISRLAGADNSYEQYF
TRBJ1-1 | - | - | TRBV7-6 | TGTGCCAGCAGCTTAGAAGCCGGCACTGAAGCTTTCTTT | CASSLEAGTEAFF
TRBJ1-4 | TRBD1 | - | TRBV7-7 | TGTGCTAGCAGCCCAGGGGGCACTAATGAAAAACTGTTTTTT | CASSPGGTNEKLFF
TRBJ1-2 | - | - | TRBV19 | TGTGCCAGTAGTATAGATCTGGGGGCAGGCGGCTACACCTTC | CASSIDLGAGGYTF
TRBJ2-5 | - | - | TRBV7-2 | TGTGCCAGCAGTTCGGGAGGACAGGGAGGGGAGACCCAGTACTTC | CASSSGGQGGETQYF
TRBJ2-7 | - | - | TRBV7-2 | TGTGCCAGCCGAGGGCAAGGTTCGTTCGAGCAGTACTTC | CASRGQGSFEQYF
TRBJ1-1 | TRBD1 | - | TRBV3-1/TRBV3-2 | TGTGCCAGCAGCGGGACAGGGTTAACTGAAGCTTTCTTT | CASSGTGLTEAFF
TRBJ1-1 | - | - | TRBV11-3 | TGTGCCAGCAGCTGGGGGGGCAGGGTCAATACTGAAGCTTTCTTT | CASSWGGRVNTEAFF
TRBJ2-1 | TRBD2 | few | TRBV6-1 | TGTGCCAGCAGGGAAGGACTAGCGGGTAATGAGCAGTTCTTC | CASREGLAGNEQFF
TRBJ1-3 | - | - | TRBV6-1 | TGTGCCAGCAGTGAAAACATCTCTGGAAACACCATATATTTT | CASSENISGNTIYF
TRBJ2-7 | - | - | TRBV6-5 | TGTGCCAGCAGCCAGGGCAGCTACGAGCAGTACTTC | CASSQGSYEQYF
TRBJ2-4 | TRBD1 | - | TRBV3-1/TRBV3-2 | TGTGCCAGCAGCCCGGAGACAGGGTGGTTGGGCATTCAGTACTTC | CASSPETGWLGIQYF